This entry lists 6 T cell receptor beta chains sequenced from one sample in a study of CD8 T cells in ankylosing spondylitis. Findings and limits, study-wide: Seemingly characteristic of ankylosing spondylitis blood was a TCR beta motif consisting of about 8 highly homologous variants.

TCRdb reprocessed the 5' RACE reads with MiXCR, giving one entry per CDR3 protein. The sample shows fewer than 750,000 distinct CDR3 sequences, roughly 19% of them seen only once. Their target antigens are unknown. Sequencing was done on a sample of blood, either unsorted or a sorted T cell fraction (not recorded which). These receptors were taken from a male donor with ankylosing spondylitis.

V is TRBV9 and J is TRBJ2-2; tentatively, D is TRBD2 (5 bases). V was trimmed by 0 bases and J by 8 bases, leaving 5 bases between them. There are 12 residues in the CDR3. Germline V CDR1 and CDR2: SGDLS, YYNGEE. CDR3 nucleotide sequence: TGTGCCAGCAGCGTAGCGGGGGGGGAGCTGTTTTTT. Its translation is CASSVAGGELFF.

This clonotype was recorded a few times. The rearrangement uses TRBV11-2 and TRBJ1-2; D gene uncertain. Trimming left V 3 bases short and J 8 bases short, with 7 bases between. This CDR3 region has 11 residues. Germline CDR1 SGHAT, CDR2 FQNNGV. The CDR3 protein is CASSFRTGYTF. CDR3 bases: TGTGCCAGCAGCTTCAGGACGGGCTACACCTTC. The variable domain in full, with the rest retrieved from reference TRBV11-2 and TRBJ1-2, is EAGVAQSPRYKIIEKRQSVAFWCNPISGHATLYWYQQILGQGPKLLIQFQNNGVVDDSQLPKDRFSAERLKGVDSTLKIQPAKLEDSAVYLCASSFRTGYTFGSGTRLTVV.

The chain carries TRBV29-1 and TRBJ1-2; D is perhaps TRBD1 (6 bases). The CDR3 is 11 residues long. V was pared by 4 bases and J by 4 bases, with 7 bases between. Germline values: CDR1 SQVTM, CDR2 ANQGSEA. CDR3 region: CSVGTVYGYTF. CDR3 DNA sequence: TGCAGCGTTGGGACAGTCTATGGCTACACCTTC.

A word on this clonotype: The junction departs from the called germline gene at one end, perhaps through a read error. CDR3 loop: CASSQGRVGMHF. In nucleotides, the CDR3 is TGTGCCAGCAGCCAAGGACGGGTCGGTATGCATTTT. V gene TRBV12-3 or TRBV12-4 combines with J gene TRBJ2-3; D is ambiguous. CDR3 length: 12 residues.

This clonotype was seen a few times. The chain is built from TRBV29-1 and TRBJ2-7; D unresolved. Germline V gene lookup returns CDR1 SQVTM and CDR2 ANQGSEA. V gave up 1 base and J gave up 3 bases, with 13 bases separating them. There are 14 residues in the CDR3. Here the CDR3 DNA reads TGCAGCGTTGAAGGGGTGGGCGGAAACTACGAGCAGTACTTC. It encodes CSVEGVGGNYEQYF.

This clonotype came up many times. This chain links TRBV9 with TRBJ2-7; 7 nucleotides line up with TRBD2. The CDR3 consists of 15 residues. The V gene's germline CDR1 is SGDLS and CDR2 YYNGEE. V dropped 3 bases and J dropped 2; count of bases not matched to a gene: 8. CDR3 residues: CASSATGTNTYEQYF. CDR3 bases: TGTGCCAGCAGCGCAACCGGGACTAACACCTACGAGCAGTACTTC.